This T cell receptor beta chain was identified during a study of CD8 T cells in ankylosing spondylitis. Regarding the study as a whole: There was a TCR beta motif, made of several highly homologous variants, that appeared characteristic of ankylosing spondylitis blood. A number of the motif variants had already been described in reactive arthritis synovial fluid and blood. Disease-linked clones displayed a CD8+ phenotype and appeared relatively rarely in peripheral blood. The authors reported significant enrichment of disease-linked clones in matched ankylosing spondylitis synovial fluid.

V was trimmed by 2 bases and J by 1 base, leaving 15 bases between them. The length of the CDR3 is 16 residues. Germline V gene sequence: CDR1 SGHDT, CDR2 YYEEEE. Generation of TCR beta libraries employed quantitative 5'-RACE incorporating molecular barcodes. In TCRdb, the 5' RACE reads were re-called with MiXCR into one record per CDR3 protein. The profile shows roughly 700,000 distinct CDR3 sequences, roughly 19% of them singletons. This clonotype was picked up many times. Its specificity is not known. This clonotype originated in a male donor with ankylosing spondylitis. The chain carries TRBV5-6 and TRBJ1-1; D is unresolved. The source material was blood, either unsorted or a sorted T cell fraction (not recorded which). The CDR3 protein is CASSFEFSGKNTEAFF. The DNA for the CDR3 is TGTGCCAGCAGCTTTGAATTCTCTGGGAAGAACACTGAAGCTTTCTTT.